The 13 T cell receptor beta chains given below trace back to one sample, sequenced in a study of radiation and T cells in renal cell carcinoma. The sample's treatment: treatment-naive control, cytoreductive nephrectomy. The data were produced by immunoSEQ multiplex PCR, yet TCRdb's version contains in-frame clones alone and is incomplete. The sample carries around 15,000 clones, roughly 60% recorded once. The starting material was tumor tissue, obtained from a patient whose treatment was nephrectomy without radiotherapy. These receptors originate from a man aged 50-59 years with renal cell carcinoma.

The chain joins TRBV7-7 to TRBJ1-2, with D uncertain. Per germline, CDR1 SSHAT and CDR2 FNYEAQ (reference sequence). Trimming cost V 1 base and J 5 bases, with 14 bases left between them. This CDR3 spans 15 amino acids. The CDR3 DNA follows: TGTGCCAGCAGCTTAGTTTCAAGGTTTGCGTATGGCTACACCTTC. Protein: CASSLVSRFAYGYTF.

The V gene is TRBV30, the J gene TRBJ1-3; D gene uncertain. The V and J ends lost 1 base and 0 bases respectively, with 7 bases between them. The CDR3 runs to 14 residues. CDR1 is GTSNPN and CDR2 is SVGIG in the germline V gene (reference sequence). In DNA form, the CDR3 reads TGTGCCTGGAGTGCCCAGCTCTCTGGAAACACCATATATTTT. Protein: CAWSAQLSGNTIYF.

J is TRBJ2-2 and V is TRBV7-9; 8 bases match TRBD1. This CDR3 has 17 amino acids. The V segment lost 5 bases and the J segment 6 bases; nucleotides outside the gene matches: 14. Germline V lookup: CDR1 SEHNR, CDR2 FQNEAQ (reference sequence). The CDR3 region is CASSLPEGQGPPGELFF. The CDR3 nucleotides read TGTGCCAGCAGCCTGCCCGAAGGACAGGGTCCCCCCGGGGAGCTGTTTTTT.

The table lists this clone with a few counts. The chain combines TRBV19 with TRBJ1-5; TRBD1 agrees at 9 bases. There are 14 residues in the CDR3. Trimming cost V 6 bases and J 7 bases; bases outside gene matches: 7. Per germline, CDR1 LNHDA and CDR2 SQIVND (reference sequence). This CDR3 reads CASRLQGAGQPQHF. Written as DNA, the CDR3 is TGTGCCAGTAGATTACAGGGGGCCGGCCAGCCCCAGCATTTT.

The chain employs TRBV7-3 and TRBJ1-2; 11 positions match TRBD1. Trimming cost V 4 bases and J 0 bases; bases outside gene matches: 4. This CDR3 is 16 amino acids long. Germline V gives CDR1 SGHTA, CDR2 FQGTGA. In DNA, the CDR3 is TGTGCCAGCAGCTCCGGGACAGGGGGGCCTAACTATGGCTACACCTTC. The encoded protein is CASSSGTGGPNYGYTF.

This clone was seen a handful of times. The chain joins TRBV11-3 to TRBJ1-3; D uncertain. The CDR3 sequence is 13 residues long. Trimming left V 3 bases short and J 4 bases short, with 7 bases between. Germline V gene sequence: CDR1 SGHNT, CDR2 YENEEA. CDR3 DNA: TGTGCCAGCAGCTTCGCAGGAGGAAACACCATATATTTT. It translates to CASSFAGGNTIYF.

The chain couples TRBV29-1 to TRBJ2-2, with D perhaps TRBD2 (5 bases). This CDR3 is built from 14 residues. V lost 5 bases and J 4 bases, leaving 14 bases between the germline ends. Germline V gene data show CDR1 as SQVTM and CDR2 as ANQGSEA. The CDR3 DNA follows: TGCAGCGTTTTATCTCAGGCGGGCACCGGGGAGCTGTTTTTT. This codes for CSVLSQAGTGELFF.

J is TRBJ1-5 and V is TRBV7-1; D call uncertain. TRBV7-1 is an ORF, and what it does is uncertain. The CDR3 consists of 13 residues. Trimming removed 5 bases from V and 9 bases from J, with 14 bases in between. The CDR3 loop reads CASSTGTLGPQHF. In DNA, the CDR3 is TGTGCCAGCAGCACGGGAACCCTCGGGCCCCAGCATTTT.

Written as DNA, the CDR3 is TGCGCCCTCAGCCCTACAGGACAGGGGGCCCAGAGGGAGCAGTACTTC. This encodes CALSPTGQGAQREQYF. V gene TRBV10-2 combines with J gene TRBJ2-7; TRBD1 matches 11 bases. CDR3 size: 16 residues. V gave up 11 bases and J gave up 7 bases; unmatched junction bases: 19. The V gene's germline CDR1 is WSHSY and CDR2 SAAADI.

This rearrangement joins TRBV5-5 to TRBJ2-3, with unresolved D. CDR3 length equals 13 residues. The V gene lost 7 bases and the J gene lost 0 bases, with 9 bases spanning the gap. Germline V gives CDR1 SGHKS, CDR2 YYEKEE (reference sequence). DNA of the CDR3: TGTGCCAGCCTTAGGGCTAGCACAGATACGCAGTATTTT. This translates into CASLRASTDTQYF. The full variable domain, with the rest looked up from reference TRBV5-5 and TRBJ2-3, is DAGVTQSPTHLIKTRGQQVTLRCSPISGHKSVSWYQQVLGQGPQFIFQYYEKEERGRGNFPDRFSARQFPNYSSELNVNALLLGDSALYLCASLRASTDTQYFGPGTRLTVL.

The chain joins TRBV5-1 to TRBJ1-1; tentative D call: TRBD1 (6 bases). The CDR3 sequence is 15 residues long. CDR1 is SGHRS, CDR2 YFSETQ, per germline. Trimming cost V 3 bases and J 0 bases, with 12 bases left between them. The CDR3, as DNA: TGCGCCAGCAGCTCCGCACAGGGAATGAACACTGAAGCTTTCTTT. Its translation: CASSSAQGMNTEAFF.

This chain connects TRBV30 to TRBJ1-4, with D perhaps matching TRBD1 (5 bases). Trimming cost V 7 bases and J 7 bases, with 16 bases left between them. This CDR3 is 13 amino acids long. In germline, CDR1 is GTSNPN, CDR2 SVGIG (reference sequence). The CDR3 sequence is CASLDGASEKLFF. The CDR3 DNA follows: TGTGCCTCTCTCGACGGGGCGAGTGAAAAACTGTTTTTT.

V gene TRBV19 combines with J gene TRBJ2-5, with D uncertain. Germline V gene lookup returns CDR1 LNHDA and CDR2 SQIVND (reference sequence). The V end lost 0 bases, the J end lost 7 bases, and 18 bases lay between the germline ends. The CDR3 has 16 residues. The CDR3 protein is CASSIEAAVKSGTQYF. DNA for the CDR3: TGTGCCAGTAGTATAGAAGCCGCGGTCAAATCAGGGACCCAGTACTTC.